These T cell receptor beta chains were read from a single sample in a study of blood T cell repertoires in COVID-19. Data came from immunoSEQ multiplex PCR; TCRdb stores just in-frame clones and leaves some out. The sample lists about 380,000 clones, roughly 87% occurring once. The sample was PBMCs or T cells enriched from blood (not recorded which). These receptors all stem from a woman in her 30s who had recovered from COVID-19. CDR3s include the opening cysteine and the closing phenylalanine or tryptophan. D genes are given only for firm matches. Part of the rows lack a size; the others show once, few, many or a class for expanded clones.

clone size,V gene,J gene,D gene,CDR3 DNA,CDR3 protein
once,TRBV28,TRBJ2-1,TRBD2,TGTGCCAGCAGTGGGGGGGGCTCCTACAATGAGCAGTTCTTC,CASSGGGSYNEQFF
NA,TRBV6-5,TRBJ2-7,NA,TGTGCCAGCAGTTACAGCCCCCACGAGCAGTACTTC,CASSYSPHEQYF
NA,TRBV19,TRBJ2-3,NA,TGTGCCAGTAGTTTTGGGCCACCACGACCGACCCGCACAGATACGCAGTATTTT,CASSFGPPRPTRTDTQYF
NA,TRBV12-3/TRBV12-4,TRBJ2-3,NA,TGTGCCAGCAGTTCCCGAGTAACGGATACGCAGTATTTT,CASSSRVTDTQYF
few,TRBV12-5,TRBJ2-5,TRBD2,TGTGCTAGTGGTCTTGGACTAGCGGGGTTGGCCTCCCAGTACTTC,CASGLGLAGLASQYF
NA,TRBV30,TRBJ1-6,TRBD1,TGTGCCTGGAGTGTCCCCGGGACAGGGGGTTCACCCCTCCACTTT,CAWSVPGTGGSPLHF
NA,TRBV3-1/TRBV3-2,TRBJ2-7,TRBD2,TGTGCCAGCAGTCATGGACTAGCGGACCCTCGGAACGAGCAGTACTTC,CASSHGLADPRNEQYF
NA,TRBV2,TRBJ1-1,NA,TGTGCCAGCAAGGGGGACGGAGCGAACACTGAAGCTTTCTTT,CASKGDGANTEAFF
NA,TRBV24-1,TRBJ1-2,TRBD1,TGTGCCACCAGTGATACCGACAGGGTCTATGGCTACACCTTC,CATSDTDRVYGYTF
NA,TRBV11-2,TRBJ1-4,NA,TGTGCCAGCAGCTTAGGCGGCGGTGAAAAACTGTTTTTT,CASSLGGGEKLFF
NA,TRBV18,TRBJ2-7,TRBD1,TGTGCCAGCTCACCACTCGTTATCCGCAGGGGGCTTTACGAGCAGTACTTC,CASSPLVIRRGLYEQYF
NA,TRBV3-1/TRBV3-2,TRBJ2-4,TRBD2,TGTGCCAGCAGCCAGGGAGGGGACATTCAGTACTTC,CASSQGGDIQYF
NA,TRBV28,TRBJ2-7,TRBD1,TGTGCCAGCAGTAGGTTCAAGGGACAGGGGGCCTCCTACGAGCAGTACTTC,CASSRFKGQGASYEQYF
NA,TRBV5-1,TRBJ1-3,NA,TGCGCCAGCAGCACGGGACTGACTTACTCTGGAAACACCATATATTTT,CASSTGLTYSGNTIYF
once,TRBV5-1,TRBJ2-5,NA,TGCGCCAGCAGCTCACTACAACAGGGACAAGAGACCCAGTACTTC,CASSSLQQGQETQYF
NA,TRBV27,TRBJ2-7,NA,TGTGCCAGCAGTCCCACCCACACATCCACAACCTACGAGCAGTACTTC,CASSPTHTSTTYEQYF
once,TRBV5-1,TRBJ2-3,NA,TGCGCCAGCAGCTTGGATAGCGCCGCAGATACGCAGTATTTT,CASSLDSAADTQYF
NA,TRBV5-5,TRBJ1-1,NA,TGTGCCAGCAGCCCGGAGGCGGGGAGCTACACTGAAGCTTTCTTT,CASSPEAGSYTEAFF
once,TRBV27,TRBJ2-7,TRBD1,TGTGCCAGCAGTTTCCAGGGGGCATACGAGCAGTACTTC,CASSFQGAYEQYF
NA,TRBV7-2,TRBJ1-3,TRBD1,TGTGCCAGCAGCTTAGGGGGACAGCTCTCTGGAAACACCATATATTTT,CASSLGGQLSGNTIYF
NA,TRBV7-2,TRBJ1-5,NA,TGTGCCAGCAGCTTATCGATTGGGGCCCTCTTAACGCCCCAGCATTTT,CASSLSIGALLTPQHF
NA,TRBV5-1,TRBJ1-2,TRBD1,TGCGCCAGCAGCTTGGGAGGGACAGTAGAAGGGGGCTACACCTTC,CASSLGGTVEGGYTF
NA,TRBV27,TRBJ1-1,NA,TGTGCCAGCAGTTTAGAGGGTCTCACTGAAGCTTTCTTT,CASSLEGLTEAFF
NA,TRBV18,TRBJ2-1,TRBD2,TGTGCCAGCTCAATAACTAGCGGGGGGGCGCATGAGCAGTTCTTC,CASSITSGGAHEQFF
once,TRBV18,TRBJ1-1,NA,TGTGCCAGCTCACCTAGGAGCACGGGGGGTGTACACACGAACACTGAAGCTTTCTTT,CASSPRSTGGVHTNTEAFF